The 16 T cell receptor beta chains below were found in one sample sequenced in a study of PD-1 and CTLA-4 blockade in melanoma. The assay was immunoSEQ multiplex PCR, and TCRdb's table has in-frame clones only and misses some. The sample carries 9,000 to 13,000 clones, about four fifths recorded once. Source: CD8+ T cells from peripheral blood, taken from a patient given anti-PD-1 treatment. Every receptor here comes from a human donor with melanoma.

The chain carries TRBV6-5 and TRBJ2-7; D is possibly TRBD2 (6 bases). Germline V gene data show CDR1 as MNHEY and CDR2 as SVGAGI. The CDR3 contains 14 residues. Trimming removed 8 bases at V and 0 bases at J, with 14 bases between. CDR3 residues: CASFSGLSSYEQYF. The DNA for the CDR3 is TGTGCCAGCTTTAGCGGCCTTAGCTCCTACGAGCAGTACTTC.

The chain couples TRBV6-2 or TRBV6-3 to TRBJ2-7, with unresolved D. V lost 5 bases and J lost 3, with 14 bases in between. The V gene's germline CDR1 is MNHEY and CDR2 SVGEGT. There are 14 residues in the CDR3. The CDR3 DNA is TGTGCCAGCAGTCACCTTCTGACACTCTACGAGCAGTACTTC. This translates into CASSHLLTLYEQYF.

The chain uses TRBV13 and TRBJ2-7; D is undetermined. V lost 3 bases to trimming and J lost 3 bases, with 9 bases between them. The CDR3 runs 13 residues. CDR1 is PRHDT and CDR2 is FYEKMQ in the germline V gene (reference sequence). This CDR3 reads CASSFFFRYEQYF. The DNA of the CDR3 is TGTGCCAGCAGCTTTTTTTTCCGCTACGAGCAGTACTTC. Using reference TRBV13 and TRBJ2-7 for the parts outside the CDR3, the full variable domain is AAGVIQSPRHLIKEKRETATLKCYPIPRHDTVYWYQQGPGQDPQFLISFYEKMQSDKGSIPDRFSAQQFSDYHSELNMSSLELGDSALYFCASSFFFRYEQYFGPGTRLTVT.

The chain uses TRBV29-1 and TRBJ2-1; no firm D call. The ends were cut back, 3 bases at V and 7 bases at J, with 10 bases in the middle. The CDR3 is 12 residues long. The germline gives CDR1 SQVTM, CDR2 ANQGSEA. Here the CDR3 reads CSVDYSVNEQFF. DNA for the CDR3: TGCAGCGTTGATTACAGTGTGAATGAGCAGTTCTTC.

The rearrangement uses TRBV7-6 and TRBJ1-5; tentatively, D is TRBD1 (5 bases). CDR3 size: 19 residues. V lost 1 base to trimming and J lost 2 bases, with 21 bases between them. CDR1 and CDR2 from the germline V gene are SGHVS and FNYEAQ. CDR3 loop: CASSLGVSGIRGGNQPQHF. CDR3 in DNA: TGTGCCAGCAGCTTAGGGGTATCTGGGATCCGGGGCGGCAATCAGCCCCAGCATTTT. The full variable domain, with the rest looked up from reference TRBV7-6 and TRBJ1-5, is GAGVSQSPRYKVTKRGQDVALRCDPISGHVSLYWYRQALGQGPEFLTYFNYEAQQDKSGLPNDRFSAERPEGSISTLTIQRTEQRDSAMYRCASSLGVSGIRGGNQPQHFGDGTRLSIL.

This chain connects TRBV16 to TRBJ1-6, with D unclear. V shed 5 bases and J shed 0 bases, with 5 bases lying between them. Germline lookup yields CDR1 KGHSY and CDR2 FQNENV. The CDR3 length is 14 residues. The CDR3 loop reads CASSYSSYNSPLHF. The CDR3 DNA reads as TGTGCCAGCAGCTACAGCTCCTATAATTCACCCCTCCACTTT.

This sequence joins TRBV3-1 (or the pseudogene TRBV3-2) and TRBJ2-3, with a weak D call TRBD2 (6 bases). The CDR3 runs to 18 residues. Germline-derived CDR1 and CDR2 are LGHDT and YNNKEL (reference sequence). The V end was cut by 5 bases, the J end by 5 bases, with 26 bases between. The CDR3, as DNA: TGTGCCAGCAGCTCGGATAGCCGGGACTGGGGGAAGGGAGATACGCAGTATTTT. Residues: CASSSDSRDWGKGDTQYF.

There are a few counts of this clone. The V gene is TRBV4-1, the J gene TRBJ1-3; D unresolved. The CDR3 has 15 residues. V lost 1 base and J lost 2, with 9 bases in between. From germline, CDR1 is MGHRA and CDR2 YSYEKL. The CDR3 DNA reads TGCGCCAGCAGCCAAGTGGGAGGCGCTGGAAACACCATATATTTT. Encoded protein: CASSQVGGAGNTIYF.

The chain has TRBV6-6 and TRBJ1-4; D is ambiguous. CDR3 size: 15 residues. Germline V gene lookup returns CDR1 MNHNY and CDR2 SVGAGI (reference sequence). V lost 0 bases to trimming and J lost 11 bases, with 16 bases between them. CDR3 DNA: TGTGCCAGCAGTTACTCTCCCGGACTGAGGGATAAACTGTTTTTT. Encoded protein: CASSYSPGLRDKLFF.

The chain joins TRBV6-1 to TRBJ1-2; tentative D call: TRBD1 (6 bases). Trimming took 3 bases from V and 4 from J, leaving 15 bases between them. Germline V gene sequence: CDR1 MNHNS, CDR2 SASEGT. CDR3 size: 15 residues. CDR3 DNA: TGTGCCAGCAGTGAGGTGCGGCAGGGGAGCTATGGCTACACCTTC. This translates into CASSEVRQGSYGYTF.

The CDR3 DNA reads TGTGCCAGCAGCTCAAGTGCAGGCACTGAAGCTTTCTTT. Translated, it gives CASSSSAGTEAFF. The V call is TRBV11-3, the J call TRBJ1-1, with D unresolved. This CDR3 has 13 residues. Germline V gene lookup returns CDR1 SGHNT and CDR2 YENEEA. V lost 4 bases and J 4 bases, leaving 10 bases between the germline ends. The full variable domain, with the rest looked up from reference TRBV11-3 and TRBJ1-1, is EAGVVQSPRYKIIEKKQPVAFWCNPISGHNTLYWYLQNLGQGPELLIRYENEEAVDDSQLPKDRFSAERLKGVDSTLKIQPAELGDSAVYLCASSSSAGTEAFFGQGTRLTVV.

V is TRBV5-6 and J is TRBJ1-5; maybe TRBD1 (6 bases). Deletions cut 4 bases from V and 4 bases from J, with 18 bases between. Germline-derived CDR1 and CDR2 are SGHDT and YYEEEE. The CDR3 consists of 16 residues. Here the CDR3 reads CASSRTAGDWNQPQHF. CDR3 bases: TGTGCCAGCAGCCGCACGGCAGGGGACTGGAATCAGCCCCAGCATTTT.

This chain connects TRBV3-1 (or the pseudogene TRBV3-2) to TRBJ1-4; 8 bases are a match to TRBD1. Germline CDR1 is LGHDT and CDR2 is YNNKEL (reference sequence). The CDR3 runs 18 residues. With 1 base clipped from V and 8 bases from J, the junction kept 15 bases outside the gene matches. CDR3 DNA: TGTGCCAGCAGCCAAGGACTCTCCCAGGGGGCAAATAGGGAAAAACTGTTTTTT. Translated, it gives CASSQGLSQGANREKLFF.

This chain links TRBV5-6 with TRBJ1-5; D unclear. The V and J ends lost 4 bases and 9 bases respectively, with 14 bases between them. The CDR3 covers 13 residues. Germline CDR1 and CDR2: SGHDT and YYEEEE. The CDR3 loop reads CASSPGRIGPQHF. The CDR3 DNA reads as TGTGCCAGCAGCCCCGGGCGTATCGGGCCCCAGCATTTT.

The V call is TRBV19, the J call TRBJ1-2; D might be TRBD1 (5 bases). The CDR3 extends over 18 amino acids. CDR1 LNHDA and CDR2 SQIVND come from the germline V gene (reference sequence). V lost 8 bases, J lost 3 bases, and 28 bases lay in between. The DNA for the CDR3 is TGTGCCAGTGGACCCTCTCGGGGACGCCCATCTCTAGACTATGGCTACACCTTC. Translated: CASGPSRGRPSLDYGYTF.

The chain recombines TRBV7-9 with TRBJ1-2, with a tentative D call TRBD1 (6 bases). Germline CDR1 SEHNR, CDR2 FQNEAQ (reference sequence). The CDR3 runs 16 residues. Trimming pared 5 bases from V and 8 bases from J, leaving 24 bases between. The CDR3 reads CASSPWGASSPAGYTF. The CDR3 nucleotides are TGTGCCAGCAGCCCTTGGGGGGCCTCATCCCCGGCGGGCTACACCTTC.